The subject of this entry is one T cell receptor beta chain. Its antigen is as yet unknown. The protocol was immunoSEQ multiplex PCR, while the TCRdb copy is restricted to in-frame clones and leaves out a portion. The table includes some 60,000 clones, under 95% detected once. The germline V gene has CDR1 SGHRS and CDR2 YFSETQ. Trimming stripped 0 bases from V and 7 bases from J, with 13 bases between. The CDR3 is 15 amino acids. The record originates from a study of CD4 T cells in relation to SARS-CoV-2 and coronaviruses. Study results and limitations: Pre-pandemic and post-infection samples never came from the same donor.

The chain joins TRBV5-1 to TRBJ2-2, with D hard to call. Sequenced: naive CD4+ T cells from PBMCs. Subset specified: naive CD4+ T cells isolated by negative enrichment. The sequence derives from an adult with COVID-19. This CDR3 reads CASSLARALDGELFF. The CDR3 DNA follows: TGCGCCAGCAGCTTGGCAAGAGCCCTAGACGGGGAGCTGTTTTTT.